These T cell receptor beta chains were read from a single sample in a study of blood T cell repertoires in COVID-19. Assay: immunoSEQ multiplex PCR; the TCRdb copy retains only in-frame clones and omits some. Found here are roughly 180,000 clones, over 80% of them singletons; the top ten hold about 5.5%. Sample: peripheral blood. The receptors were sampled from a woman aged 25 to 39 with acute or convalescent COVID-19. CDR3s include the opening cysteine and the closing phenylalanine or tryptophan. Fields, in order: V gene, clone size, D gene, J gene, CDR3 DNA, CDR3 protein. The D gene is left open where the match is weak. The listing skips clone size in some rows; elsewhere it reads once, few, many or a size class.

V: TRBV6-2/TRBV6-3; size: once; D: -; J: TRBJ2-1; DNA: TGTGCCAGCAGCCTGGGGGGTGAGCAGTTCTTC; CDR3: CASSLGGEQFF
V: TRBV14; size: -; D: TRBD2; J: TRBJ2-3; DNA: TGTGCCACCTCAGAGGGACTAGGAAAATATACGCAGTATTTT; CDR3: CATSEGLGKYTQYF
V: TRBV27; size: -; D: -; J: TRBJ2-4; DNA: TGTGCCAGCACCTCCTACAGGGAAGCGGGGAACCTTCAGTACTTC; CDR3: CASTSYREAGNLQYF
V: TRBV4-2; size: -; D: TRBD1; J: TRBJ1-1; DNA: TGTGCCAGCAGCCATCGCAGGGGGCCGGGCACTGAAGCTTTCTTT; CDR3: CASSHRRGPGTEAFF
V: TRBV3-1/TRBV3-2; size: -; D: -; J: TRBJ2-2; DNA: TGTGCCAGCAGCCAGGGTAGCGGACACACCGGGGAGCTGTTTTTT; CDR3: CASSQGSGHTGELFF
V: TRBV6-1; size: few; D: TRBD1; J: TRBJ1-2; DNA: TGTGCCAGCAGTGAAGCGTATGGGACAGGAGGCTACACCTTC; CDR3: CASSEAYGTGGYTF
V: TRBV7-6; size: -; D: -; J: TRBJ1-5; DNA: TGTGCCAGCAGCTTAGGATCCGGGGATTATAGCAATCAGCCCCAGCATTTT; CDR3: CASSLGSGDYSNQPQHF
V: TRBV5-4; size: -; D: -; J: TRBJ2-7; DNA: TGTGCCAGCAGCTTGGCCAGCGTCCCCTACGAGCAGTACTTC; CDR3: CASSLASVPYEQYF
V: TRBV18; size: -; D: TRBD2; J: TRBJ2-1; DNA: TGTGCCAGCTCACCACCGACTAGCGGAGAGCAGTTCTTC; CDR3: CASSPPTSGEQFF
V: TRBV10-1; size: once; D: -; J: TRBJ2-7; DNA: TGCGCCAGCAGAAAAACAGCCTCTTCCTACGAGCAGTACTTC; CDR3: CASRKTASSYEQYF
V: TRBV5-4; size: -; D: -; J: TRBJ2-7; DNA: TGTGCCAGCAGCTTGATCCCGTCCTACGAGCAGTACTTC; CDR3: CASSLIPSYEQYF
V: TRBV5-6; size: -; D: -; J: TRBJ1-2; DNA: TGTGCCAGCAGCTTGGGGCATAGCCTTGGCTACACCTTC; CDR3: CASSLGHSLGYTF
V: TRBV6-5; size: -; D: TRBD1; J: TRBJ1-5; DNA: TGTGCCAGCAGGATAGACAGGGTTCAGCCCCAGCATTTT; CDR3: CASRIDRVQPQHF
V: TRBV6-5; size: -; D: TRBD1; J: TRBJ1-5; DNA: TGTGCCAGCCGACAGGGGGTCTATAGCAATCAGCCCCAGCATTTT; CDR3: CASRQGVYSNQPQHF
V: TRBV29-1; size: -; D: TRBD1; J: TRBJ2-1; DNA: TGCAGCGTGGACAGGGATGGGATCGATGAGCAGTTCTTC; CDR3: CSVDRDGIDEQFF
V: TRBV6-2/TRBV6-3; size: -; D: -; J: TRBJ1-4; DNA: TGTGCCAGCAGTTTAGCCGGCAATGAAAAACTGTTTTTT; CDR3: CASSLAGNEKLFF
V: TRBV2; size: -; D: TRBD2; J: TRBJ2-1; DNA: TGTGCCAGCAAATCGGATGCGGGGGACTACAATGAGCAGTTCTTC; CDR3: CASKSDAGDYNEQFF
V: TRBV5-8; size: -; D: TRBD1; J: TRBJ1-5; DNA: TGTGCCAGCAGCTTGGAAATCGACAGGGGTGGGCAGCCCCAGCATTTT; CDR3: CASSLEIDRGGQPQHF
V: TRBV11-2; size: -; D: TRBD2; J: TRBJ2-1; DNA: TGTGCCAGCAGCTTAGATGGGGCTAGCGGGAGGATCTCCTACAATGAGCAGTTCTTC; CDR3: CASSLDGASGRISYNEQFF
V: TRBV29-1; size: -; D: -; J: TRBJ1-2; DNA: TGCAGCGTTGCGGGGGGACATGGCTACACCTTC; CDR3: CSVAGGHGYTF
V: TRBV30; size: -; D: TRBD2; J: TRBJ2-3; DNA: TGTGCCTGGAGTGTAGGGGGCGGACTAGCGGGGACAGATACGCAGTATTTT; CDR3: CAWSVGGGLAGTDTQYF
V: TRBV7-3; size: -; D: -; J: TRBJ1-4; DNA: TGTGCCAGCAGCTTAACACCAGTTAATGAAAAACTGTTTTTT; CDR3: CASSLTPVNEKLFF
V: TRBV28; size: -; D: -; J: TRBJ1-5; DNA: TGTGCCAGCAGGCGGTCAGGGCTTCGACCTCAGCCCCAGCATTTT; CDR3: CASRRSGLRPQPQHF
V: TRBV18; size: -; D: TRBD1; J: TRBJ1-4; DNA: TGTGCCAGCTCGCCCACAGGGGCTAATGAAAAACTGTTTTTT; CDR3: CASSPTGANEKLFF
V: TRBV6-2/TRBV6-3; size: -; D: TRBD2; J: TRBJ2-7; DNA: TGTGCCAGCAGTCGAAGGCTAGCGGGAGGGCCTGGCGAGCAGTACTTC; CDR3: CASSRRLAGGPGEQYF
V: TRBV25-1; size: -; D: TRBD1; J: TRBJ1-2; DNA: TGTGCCAGCGAGACAGGGAACGGCTACACCTTC; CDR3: CASETGNGYTF
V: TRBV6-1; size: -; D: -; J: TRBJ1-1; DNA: TGTGCCAGCAGTAAAGCCAAGGGCTCGAGGGATGAAGCTTTCTTT; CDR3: CASSKAKGSRDEAFF
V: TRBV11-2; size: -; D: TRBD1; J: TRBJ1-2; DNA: TGTGCCAGCAGCTTGGATTCGCCAGGGGGTAACTATGGCTACACCTTC; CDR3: CASSLDSPGGNYGYTF
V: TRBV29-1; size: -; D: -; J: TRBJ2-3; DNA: TGCAGCGTAGCCCGGGGGGCCGATACGCAGTATTTT; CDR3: CSVARGADTQYF
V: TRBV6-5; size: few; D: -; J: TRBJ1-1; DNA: TGTGCCAGCAGTTACGGACAGAACACTGAAGCTTTCTTT; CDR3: CASSYGQNTEAFF
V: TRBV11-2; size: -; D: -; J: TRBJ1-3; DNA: TGTGCCAGCAGCTCCCGGGATTCCGAGTCTCGAAACACCATATATTTT; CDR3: CASSSRDSESRNTIYF
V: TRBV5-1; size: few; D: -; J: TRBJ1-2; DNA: TGCGCCAGCAGCTTGCAGGGGATAGAGCATGGCTACACCTTC; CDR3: CASSLQGIEHGYTF
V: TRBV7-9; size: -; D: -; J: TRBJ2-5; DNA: TGTGCCAGCAGCTTAGAGCCTATGCAGGTGACCCAGTACTTC; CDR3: CASSLEPMQVTQYF
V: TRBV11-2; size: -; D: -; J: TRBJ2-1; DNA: TGTGCCAGCAGCGCATACAGGGGTTCGGGAGGGAATGAGCAGTTCTTC; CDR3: CASSAYRGSGGNEQFF
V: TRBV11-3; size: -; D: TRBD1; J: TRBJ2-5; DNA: TGTGCCAGCAGCTCGGGCGGAGACAGGGGGATAGAGACCCAGTACTTC; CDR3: CASSSGGDRGIETQYF
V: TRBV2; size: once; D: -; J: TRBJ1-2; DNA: TGTGCCAGCAGAGCAACAGATTCCGACTATGGCTACACCTTC; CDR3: CASRATDSDYGYTF
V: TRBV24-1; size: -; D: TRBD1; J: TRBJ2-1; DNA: TGTGCCACCAGTGACCCGGGACAGGGTTTCGACAATGAGCAGTTCTTC; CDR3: CATSDPGQGFDNEQFF
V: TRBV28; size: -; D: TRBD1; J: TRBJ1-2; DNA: TGTGCCAGCAGCCAAGGGACAGAGGATGGCTACACCTTC; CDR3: CASSQGTEDGYTF
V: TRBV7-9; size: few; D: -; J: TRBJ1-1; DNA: TGTGCCAGCAGCCAGGGATCCAGGAACACTGAAGCTTTCTTT; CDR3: CASSQGSRNTEAFF
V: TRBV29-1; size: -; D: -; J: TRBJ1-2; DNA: TGCAGCGTTCTATACCCGGGTTCAAAGCAGGGTGCTAACTATGGCTACACCTTC; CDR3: CSVLYPGSKQGANYGYTF
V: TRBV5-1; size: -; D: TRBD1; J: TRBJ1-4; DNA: TGCGCCAGCAGCGAGTGGGACAGGGCGGAAAAACTGTTTTTT; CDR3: CASSEWDRAEKLFF
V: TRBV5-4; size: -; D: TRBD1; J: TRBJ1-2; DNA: TGTGCCAGCAGCCTAGGACAGGTGGCCTATGGCTACACCTTC; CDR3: CASSLGQVAYGYTF
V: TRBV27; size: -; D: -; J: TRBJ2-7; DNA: TGTGCCAGCAGTCACACGGGACTTACCTACGAGCAGTACTTC; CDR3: CASSHTGLTYEQYF
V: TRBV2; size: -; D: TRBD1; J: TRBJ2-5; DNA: TGTGCCAGCAGAGGACAGGGGGCGGGAGAGACCCAGTACTTC; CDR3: CASRGQGAGETQYF
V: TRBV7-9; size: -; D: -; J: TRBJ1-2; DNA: TGTGCCAGCAGCTTTGATGGGGAGGGCTATGGCTACACCTTC; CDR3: CASSFDGEGYGYTF
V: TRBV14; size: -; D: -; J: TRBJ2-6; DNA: TGTGCCAGCAGCCACTGGCTGTCTGGGGCCAACGTCCTGACTTTC; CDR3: CASSHWLSGANVLTF
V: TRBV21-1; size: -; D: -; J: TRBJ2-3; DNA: TGTGCCAGCAGCCCCTACCCGGGACTAGCGGGAGGGCACACAGATACGCAGTATTTT; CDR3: CASSPYPGLAGGHTDTQYF
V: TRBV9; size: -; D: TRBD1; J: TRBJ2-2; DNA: TGTGCCAGCAGCAAAACCACAGGGGGTGTGACGAACACCGGGGAGCTGTTTTTT; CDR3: CASSKTTGGVTNTGELFF
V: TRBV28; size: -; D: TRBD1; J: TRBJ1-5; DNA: TGTGCCAGCAGTTTAACAAAAGGGACAGTTAGAGATCAGCCCCAGCATTTT; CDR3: CASSLTKGTVRDQPQHF
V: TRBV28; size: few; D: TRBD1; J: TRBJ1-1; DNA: TGTGCCAGCTGGACAGGGGTTCAAGCTTTCTTT; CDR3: CASWTGVQAFF
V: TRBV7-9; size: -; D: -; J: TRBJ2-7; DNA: TGTGCCAGCAGCTTAGCCCAGGGGCACGAGCAGTACTTC; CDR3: CASSLAQGHEQYF
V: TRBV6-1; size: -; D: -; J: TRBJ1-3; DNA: TGTGCCAGCAGTGAAGTCAGGTATCCATATTTT; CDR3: CASSEVRYPYF
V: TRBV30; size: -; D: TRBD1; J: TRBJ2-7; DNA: TGTGCCTGGAGTCCAAACTGGGACAGGGACTACGAGCAGTACTTC; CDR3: CAWSPNWDRDYEQYF
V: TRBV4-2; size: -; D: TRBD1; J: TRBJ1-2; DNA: TGTGCCAGCAGCCGCCAGGGACAGAGCTATGGCTACACCTTC; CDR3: CASSRQGQSYGYTF
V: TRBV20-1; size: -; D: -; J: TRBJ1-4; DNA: TGCAGTGCTAGTTTAGGGGTCGAAAAACTGTTTTTT; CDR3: CSASLGVEKLFF
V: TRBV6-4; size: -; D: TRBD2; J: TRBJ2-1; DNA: TGTGCCAGCAGTGACTTGTTAGCGGGAGGCGACAATGAGCAGTTCTTC; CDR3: CASSDLLAGGDNEQFF
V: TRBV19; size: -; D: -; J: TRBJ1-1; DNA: TGTGCCAGTAGTATATCGGGGAACCCGAGAACTGAAGCTTTCTTT; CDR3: CASSISGNPRTEAFF
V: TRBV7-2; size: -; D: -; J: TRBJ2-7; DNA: TGTGCCAGCAGCTCGACATTTGGCGAGCAGTACTTC; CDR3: CASSSTFGEQYF